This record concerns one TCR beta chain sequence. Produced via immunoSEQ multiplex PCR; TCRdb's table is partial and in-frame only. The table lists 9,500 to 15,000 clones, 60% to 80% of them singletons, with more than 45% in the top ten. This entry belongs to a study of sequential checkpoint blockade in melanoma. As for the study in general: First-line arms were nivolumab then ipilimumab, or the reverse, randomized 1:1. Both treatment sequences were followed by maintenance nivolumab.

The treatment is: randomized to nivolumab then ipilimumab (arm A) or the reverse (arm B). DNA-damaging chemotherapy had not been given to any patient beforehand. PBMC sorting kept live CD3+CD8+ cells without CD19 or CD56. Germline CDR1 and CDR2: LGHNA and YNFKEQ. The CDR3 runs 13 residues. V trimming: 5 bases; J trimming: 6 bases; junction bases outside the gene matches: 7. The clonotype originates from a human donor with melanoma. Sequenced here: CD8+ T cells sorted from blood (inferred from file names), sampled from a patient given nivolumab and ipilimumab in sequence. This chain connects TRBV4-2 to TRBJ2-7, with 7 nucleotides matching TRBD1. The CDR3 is CASSNVDRREQYF. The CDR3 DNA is TGTGCCAGCAGCAATGTGGACAGGCGCGAGCAGTACTTC.